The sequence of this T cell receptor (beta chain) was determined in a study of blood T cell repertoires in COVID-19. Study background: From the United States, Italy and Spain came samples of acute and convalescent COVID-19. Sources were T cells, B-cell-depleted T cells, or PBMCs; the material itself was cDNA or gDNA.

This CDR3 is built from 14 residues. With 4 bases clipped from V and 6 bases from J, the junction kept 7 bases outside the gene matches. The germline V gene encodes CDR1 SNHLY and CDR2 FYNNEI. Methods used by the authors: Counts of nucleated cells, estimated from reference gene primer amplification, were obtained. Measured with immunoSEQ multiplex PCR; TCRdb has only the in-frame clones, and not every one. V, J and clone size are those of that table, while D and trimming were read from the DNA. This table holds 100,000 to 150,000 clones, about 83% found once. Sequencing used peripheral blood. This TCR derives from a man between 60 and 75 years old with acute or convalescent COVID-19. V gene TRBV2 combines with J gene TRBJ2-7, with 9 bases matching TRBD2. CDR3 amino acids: CASSVAGGVGEQYF. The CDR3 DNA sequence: TGTGCCAGCAGTGTCGCGGGAGGGGTAGGCGAGCAGTACTTC.